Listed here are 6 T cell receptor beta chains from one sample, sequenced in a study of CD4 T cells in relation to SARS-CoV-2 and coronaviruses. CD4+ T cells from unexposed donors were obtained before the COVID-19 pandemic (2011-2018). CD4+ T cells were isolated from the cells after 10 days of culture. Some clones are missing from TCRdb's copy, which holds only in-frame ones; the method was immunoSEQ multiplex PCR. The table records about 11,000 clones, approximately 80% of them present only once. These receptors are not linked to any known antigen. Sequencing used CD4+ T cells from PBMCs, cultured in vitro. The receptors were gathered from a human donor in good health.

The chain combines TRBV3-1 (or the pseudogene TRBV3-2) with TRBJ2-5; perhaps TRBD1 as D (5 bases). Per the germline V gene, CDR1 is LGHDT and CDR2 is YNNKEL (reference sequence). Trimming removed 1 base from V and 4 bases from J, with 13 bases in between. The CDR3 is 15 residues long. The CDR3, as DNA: TGTGCCAGCAGCCAAGGGCCAGGGCCGGGAGAGACCCAGTACTTC. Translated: CASSQGPGPGETQYF.

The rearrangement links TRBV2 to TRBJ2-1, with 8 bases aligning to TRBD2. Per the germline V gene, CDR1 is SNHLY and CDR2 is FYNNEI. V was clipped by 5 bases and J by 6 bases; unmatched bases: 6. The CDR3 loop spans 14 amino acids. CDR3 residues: CASSSRTSSNEQFF. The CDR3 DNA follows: TGTGCCAGCAGTTCCAGGACTAGCAGCAATGAGCAGTTCTTC.

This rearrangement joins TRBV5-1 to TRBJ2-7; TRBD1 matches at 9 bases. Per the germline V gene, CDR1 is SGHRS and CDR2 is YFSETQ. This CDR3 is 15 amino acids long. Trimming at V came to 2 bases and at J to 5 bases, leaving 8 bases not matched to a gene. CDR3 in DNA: TGCGCCAGCAGCTTCCGGGACAGGGATTCCGACGAGCAGTACTTC. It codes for CASSFRDRDSDEQYF.

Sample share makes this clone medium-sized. CDR3 residues: CASSLATDTIYF. DNA for the CDR3: TGTGCCAGCAGTCTCGCAACCGACACCATATATTTT. V is TRBV6-6 and J is TRBJ1-3; D not resolved. The V end was cut by 5 bases, the J end by 8 bases, with 10 bases between. CDR3 length equals 12 residues. CDR1 is MNHNY and CDR2 is SVGAGI in the germline V gene (reference sequence).

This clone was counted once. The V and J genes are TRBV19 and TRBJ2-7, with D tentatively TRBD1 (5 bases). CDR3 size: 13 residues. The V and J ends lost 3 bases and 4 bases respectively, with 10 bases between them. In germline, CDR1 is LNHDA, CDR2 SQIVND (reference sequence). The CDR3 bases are TGTGCCAGTAGTATGCAGGGTCTGTACGAGCAGTACTTC. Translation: CASSMQGLYEQYF.

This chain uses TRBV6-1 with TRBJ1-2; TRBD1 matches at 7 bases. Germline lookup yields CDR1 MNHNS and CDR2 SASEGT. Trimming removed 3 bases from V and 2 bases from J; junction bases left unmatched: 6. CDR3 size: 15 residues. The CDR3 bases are TGTGCCAGCAGTGAGGTTGGGACAGTCAACTATGGCTACACCTTC. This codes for CASSEVGTVNYGYTF.